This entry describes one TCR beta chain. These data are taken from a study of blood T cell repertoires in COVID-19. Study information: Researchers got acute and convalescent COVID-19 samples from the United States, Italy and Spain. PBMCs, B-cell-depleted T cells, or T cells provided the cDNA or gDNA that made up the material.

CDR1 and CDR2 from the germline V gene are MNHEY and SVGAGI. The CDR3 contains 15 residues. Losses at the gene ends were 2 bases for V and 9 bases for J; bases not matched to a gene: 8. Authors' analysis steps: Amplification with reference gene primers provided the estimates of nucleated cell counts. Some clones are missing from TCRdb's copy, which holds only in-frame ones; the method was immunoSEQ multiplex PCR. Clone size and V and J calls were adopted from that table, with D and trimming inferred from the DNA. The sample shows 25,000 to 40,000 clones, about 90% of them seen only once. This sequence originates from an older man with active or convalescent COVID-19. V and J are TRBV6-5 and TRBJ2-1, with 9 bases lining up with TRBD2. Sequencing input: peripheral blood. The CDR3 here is CASSYRGRATSEQFF. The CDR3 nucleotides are TGTGCCAGCAGTTACCGCGGGAGGGCCACGAGTGAGCAGTTCTTC.